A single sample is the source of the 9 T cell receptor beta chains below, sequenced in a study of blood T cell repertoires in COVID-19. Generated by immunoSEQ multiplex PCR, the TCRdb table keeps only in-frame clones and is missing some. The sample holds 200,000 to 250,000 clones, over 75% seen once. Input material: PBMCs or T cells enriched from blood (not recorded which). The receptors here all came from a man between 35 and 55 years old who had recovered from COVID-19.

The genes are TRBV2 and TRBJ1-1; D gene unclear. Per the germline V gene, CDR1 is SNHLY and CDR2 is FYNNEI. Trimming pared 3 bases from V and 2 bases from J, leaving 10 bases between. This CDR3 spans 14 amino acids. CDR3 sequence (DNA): TGTGCCAGCAGTGAGGGCAGCTCAAACACTGAAGCTTTCTTT. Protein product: CASSEGSSNTEAFF.

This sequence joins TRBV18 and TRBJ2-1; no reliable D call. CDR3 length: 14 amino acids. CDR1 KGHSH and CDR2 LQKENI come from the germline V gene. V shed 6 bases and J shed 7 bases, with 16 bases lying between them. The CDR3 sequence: CASSQYLSENEQFF. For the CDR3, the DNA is TGTGCCAGCTCGCAGTACCTCTCTGAAAATGAGCAGTTCTTC.

The CDR3 spells CASSAGGGPAQYF. CDR3 coding DNA: TGTGCCAGCAGTGCCGGCGGGGGGCCGGCGCAGTACTTC. This chain joins TRBV28 and TRBJ2-7; 8 nucleotides line up with TRBD2. With V trimmed by 5 bases and J by 9 bases, 9 bases remained unmatched. This CDR3 contains 13 residues. The germline V gene has CDR1 MDHEN and CDR2 SYDVKM.

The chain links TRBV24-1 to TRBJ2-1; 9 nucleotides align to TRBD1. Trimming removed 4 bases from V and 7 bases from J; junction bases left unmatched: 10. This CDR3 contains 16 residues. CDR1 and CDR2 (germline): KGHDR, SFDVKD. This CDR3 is CATSEPSGTGLNEQFF. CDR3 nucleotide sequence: TGTGCCACCAGTGAACCATCCGGGACAGGGTTGAATGAGCAGTTCTTC.

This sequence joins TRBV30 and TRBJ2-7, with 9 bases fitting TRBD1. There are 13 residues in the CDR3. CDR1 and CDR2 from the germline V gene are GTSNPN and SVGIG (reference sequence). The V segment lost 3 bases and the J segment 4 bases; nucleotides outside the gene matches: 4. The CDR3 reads CAWRRTGAYEQYF. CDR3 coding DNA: TGTGCCTGGAGGCGGACAGGGGCTTACGAGCAGTACTTC.

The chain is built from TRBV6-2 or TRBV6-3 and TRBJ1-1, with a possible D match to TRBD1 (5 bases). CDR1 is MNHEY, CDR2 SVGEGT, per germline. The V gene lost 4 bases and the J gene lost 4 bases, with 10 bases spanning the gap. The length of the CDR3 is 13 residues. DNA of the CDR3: TGTGCCAGCAGTTTCCCAAGGGGCACTGAAGCTTTCTTT. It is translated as CASSFPRGTEAFF.

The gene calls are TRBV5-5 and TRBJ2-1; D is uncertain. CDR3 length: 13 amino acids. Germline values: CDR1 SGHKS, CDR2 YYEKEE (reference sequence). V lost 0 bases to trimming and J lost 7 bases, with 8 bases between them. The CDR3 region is CASSLGVRNEQFF. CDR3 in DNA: TGTGCCAGCAGCTTGGGGGTGAGGAATGAGCAGTTCTTC.

The DNA for the CDR3 is TGTGCCAGCAGCTTAATCAGGCTGAACACTGAAGCTTTCTTT. It translates to CASSLIRLNTEAFF. The V and J genes are TRBV11-2 and TRBJ1-1; D gene uncertain. The CDR3 spans 14 residues. The ends were cut back, 2 bases at V and 0 bases at J, with 7 bases in the middle. The germline gives CDR1 SGHAT, CDR2 FQNNGV.

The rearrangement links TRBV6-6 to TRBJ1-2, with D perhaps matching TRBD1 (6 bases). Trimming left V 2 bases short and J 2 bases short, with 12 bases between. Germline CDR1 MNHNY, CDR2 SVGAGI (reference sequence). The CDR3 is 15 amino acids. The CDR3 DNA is TGTGCCAGCAGTTACGGCAGGGGCTTGAACTATGGCTACACCTTC. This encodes CASSYGRGLNYGYTF.